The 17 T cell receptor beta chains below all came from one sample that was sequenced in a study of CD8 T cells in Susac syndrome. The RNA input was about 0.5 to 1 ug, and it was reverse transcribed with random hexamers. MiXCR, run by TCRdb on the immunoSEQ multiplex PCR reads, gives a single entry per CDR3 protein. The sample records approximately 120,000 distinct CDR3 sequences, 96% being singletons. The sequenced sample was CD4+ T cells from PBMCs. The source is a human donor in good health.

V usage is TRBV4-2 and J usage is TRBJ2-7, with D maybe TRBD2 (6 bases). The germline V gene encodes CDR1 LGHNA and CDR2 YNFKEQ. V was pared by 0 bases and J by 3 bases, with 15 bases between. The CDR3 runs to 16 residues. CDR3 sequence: CASSQEGRLTYYEQYF. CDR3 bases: TGTGCCAGCAGCCAAGAAGGGAGGCTAACCTACTACGAGCAGTACTTC.

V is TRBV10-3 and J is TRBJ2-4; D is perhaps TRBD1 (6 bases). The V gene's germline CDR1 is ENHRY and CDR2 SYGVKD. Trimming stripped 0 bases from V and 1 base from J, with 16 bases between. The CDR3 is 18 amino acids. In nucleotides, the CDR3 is TGTGCCATCAGTGAGTCGCTGGGGGCCGGTGAGGCCAAAAACATTCAGTACTTC. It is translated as CAISESLGAGEAKNIQYF.

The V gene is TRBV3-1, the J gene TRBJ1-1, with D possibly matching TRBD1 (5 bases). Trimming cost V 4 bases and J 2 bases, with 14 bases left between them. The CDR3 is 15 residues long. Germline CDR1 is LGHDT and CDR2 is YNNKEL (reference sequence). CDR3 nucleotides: TGTGCCAGCAGCCGGGGCCCGAGCGGCAACACTGAAGCTTTCTTT. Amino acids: CASSRGPSGNTEAFF.

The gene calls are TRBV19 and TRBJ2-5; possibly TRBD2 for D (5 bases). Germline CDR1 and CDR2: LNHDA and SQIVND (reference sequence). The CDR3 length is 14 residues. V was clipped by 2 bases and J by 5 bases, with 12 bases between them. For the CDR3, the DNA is TGTGCCAGTAGTATAACTCATCGGAGGGAGACCCAGTACTTC. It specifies CASSITHRRETQYF.

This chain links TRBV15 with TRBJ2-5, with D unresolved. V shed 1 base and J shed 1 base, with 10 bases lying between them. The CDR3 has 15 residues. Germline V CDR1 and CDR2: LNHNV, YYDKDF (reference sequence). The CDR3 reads CATSRGATAQETQYF. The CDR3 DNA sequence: TGTGCCACCAGCAGAGGGGCGACTGCCCAAGAGACCCAGTACTTC.

The CDR3 DNA reads as TGCGCCAGCAGCCCTGGGGGGACAGGGGTCCACGAGCAGTACTTC. It specifies CASSPGGTGVHEQYF. The chain uses TRBV5-1 and TRBJ2-7, with 10 nucleotides matching TRBD1. There are 15 residues in the CDR3. CDR1 is SGHRS, CDR2 YFSETQ, per germline. The V segment lost 4 bases and the J segment 5 bases; nucleotides outside the gene matches: 9.

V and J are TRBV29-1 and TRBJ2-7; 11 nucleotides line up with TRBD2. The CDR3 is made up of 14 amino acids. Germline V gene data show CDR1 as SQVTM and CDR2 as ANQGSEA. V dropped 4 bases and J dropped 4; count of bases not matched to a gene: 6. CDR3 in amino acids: CSVGTLAGGYEQYF. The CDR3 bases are TGCAGCGTTGGGACCCTAGCGGGAGGTTACGAGCAGTACTTC.

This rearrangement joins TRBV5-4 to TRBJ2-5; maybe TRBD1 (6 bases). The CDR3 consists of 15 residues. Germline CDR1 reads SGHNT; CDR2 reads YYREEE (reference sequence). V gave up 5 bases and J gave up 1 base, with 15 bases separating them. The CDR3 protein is CASSRQVGAQETQYF. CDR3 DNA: TGTGCCAGCAGTAGACAGGTTGGAGCCCAAGAGACCCAGTACTTC.

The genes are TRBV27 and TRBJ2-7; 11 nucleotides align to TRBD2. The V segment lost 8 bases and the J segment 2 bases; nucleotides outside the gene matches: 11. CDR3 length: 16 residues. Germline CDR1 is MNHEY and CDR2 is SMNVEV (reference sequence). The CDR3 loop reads CASARWASGGPYEQYF. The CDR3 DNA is TGTGCCAGCGCCCGTTGGGCTAGCGGGGGGCCCTACGAGCAGTACTTC.

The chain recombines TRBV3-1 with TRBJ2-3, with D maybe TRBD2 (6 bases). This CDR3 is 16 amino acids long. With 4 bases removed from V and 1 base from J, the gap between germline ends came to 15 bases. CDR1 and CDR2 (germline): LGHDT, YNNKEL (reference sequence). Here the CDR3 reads CASSLSPGARTDTQYF. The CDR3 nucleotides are TGTGCCAGCAGCCTCTCCCCGGGAGCTCGCACAGATACGCAGTATTTT.

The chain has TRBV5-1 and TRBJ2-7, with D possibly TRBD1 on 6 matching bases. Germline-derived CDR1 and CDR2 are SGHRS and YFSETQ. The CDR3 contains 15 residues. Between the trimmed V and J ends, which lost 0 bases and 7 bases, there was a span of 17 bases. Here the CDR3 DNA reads TGCGCCAGCAGCTTGGCCCCGGTTACAGGGCTTGAGCAGTACTTC. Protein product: CASSLAPVTGLEQYF.

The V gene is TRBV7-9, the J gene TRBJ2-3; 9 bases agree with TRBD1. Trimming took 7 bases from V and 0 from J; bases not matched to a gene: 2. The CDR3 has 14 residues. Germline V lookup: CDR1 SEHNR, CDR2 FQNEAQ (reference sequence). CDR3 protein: CASKQGASTDTQYF. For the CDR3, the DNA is TGTGCCAGCAAACAGGGGGCTAGCACAGATACGCAGTATTTT.

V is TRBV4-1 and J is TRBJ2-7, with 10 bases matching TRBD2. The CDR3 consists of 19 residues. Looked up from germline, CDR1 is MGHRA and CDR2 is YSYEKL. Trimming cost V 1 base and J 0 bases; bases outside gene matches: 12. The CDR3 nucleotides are TGCGCCAGCAGCCAAGCCCGGGGGTCTAGCGGGAGCCCCTCCTACGAGCAGTACTTC. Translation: CASSQARGSSGSPSYEQYF.

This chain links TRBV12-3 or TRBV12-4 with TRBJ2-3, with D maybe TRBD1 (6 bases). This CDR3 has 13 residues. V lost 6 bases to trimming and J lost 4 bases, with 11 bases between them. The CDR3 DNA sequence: TGTGCCAGCAGCCCAGGGGCTTCAGATACGCAGTATTTT. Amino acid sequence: CASSPGASDTQYF.

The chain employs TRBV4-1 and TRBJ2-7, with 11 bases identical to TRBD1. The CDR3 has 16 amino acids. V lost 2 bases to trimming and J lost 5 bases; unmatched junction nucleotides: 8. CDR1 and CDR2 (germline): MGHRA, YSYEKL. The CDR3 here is CASSQLTGTGGDEQYF. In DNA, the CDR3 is TGCGCCAGCAGCCAACTTACCGGGACAGGGGGAGACGAGCAGTACTTC.

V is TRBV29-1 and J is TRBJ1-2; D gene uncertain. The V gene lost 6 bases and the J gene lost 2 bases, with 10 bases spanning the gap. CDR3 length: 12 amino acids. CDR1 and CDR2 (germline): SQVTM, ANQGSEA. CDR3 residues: CSVAGFNYGYTF. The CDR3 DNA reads TGCAGCGTCGCAGGATTCAACTATGGCTACACCTTC.

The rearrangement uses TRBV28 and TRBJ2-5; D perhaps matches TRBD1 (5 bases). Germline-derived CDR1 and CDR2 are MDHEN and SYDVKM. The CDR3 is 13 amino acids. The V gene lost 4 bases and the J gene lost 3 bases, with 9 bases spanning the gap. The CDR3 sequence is CASSSAGKETQYF. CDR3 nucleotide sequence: TGTGCCAGCAGTTCGGCAGGGAAAGAGACCCAGTACTTC.